This T cell receptor (beta chain) originates from a study of blood T cell repertoires in COVID-19. On the study more broadly: Collection of acute and convalescent COVID-19 samples took place in the United States, Italy and Spain. T cells, B-cell-depleted T cells, or PBMCs provided the cDNA or gDNA that served as material.

The germline V gene has CDR1 SNHLY and CDR2 FYNNEI. V was cut by 7 bases and J by 4 bases, with 10 bases left in between. The CDR3 contains 12 residues. Authors' methods: Nucleated cell number was recorded as an estimate derived from reference gene primer amplification. This table comes from immunoSEQ multiplex PCR, and its TCRdb copy is limited to in-frame clones, with some not included. That table is the source of V, J and clone size, and D and trimming were worked out from the DNA. This repertoire shows approximately 150,000 clones, more than 75% found once; its top ten account for about two fifths.

The TCR originated in a man aged 45 to 65 who had recovered from COVID-19. The specimen sequenced was peripheral blood. This sequence joins TRBV2 and TRBJ1-2, with unresolved D. The CDR3 bases are TGTGCCAGCATGCCGGGTATCTATGGCTACACCTTC. Translating gives CASMPGIYGYTF.